This is a list of T cell receptor beta chains from one sample in a study of primary melanoma T cells and metastatic recurrence. The assay was immunoSEQ multiplex PCR, and TCRdb's table has in-frame clones only and misses some. The table has about 120 clones, more than 75% seen once. The sample was melanoma tumor tissue. These receptors came from a human donor with melanoma. The CDR3 runs from the conserved cysteine through the conserved F or W. The D gene is left open where the match is weak. A clone size is listed for some rows: how often the clone was seen (once, few, many), or a class if it is expanded.

TRBV28	TRBJ2-5	NA	TRBD2	CASSASGSFRETQYF	TGTGCCAGCAGTGCTAGCGGGAGCTTTAGGGAGACCCAGTACTTC
TRBV6-8	TRBJ2-1	NA	NA	CASSVTSGGHYHEQFF	TGTGCCAGCAGTGTAACTAGTGGGGGGCACTACCATGAGCAGTTCTTC
TRBV1	TRBJ2-3	NA	NA	CASSQDYRNPGTDTQYF	TGCGCCAGCAGCCAAGATTATCGGAACCCTGGCACAGATACGCAGTATTTT
TRBV19	TRBJ2-7	NA	NA	CASSGTGWDYEQYF	TGTGCCAGTAGTGGTACAGGGTGGGACTACGAGCAGTATTTC
TRBV6-8	TRBJ2-7	once	NA	CASSGGGNYEQYF	TGTGCCAGCAGTGGGGGCGGGAACTACGAGCAGTACTTC
TRBV19	TRBJ1-5	NA	NA	CASSIRVSQPQHF	TGTGCCAGTAGTATCCGGGTGTCACAGCCCCAGCATTTT
TRBV27	TRBJ1-5	NA	NA	CASTLRGGGQPQHF	TGTGCCAGCACCTTGAGGGGTGGCGGTCAACCCCAGCATTTT
TRBV6-8	TRBJ2-5	few	NA	CASNERGQGTQYF	TGTGCCAGCAATGAAAGGGGCCAAGGGACCCAGTACTTC
TRBV6-8	TRBJ2-7	NA	NA	CAISGGLTGSYEQYF	TGTGCCATCAGTGGGGGATTGACAGGTTCCTACGAGCAGTACTTC
TRBV6-8	TRBJ2-1	NA	NA	CAVSRTAYNEQFF	TGTGCCGTGTCACGGACCGCGTACAATGAGCAGTTCTTC
TRBV5-1	TRBJ2-5	once	NA	CASSSTSPTSSETQYF	TGCGCCAGCAGCTCTACTTCCCCTACTAGTTCTGAGACCCAGTACTTC
TRBV14	TRBJ2-3	NA	NA	CASSRTQGGVTVRPPDTQYF	TGTGCCAGCAGCCGCACACAGGGAGGAGTCACCGTTCGCCCGCCAGATACGCAGTATTTT
TRBV10-2	TRBJ2-3	NA	TRBD2	CASREGLAGDTQYF	TGCGCCAGCAGGGAGGGACTAGCGGGAGATACGCAGTATTTT
TRBV11-3	TRBJ2-5	once	TRBD1	CASSFPGTGTVQYF	TGTGCCAGCAGCTTCCCCGGGACAGGGACAGTTCAGTACTTC
TRBV7-7	TRBJ2-5	NA	NA	CASSFGRTQETQYF	TGTGCCAGCAGCTTCGGACGGACCCAAGAGACCCAGTACTTC
TRBV30	TRBJ1-6	NA	NA	CAWRGQSNSPLHF	TGTGCCTGGAGAGGACAGTCAAATTCCCCCCTCCACTTT
TRBV11-3	TRBJ1-1	NA	TRBD1	CASSQDRFGTEAFF	TGTGCCAGCAGCCAGGACAGGTTCGGAACTGAAGCTTTCTTT
TRBV19	TRBJ2-7	NA	NA	CASSLGLGSYEQYF	TGTGCCAGTAGTTTGGGACTTGGCTCCTACGAGCAGTACTTC
TRBV5-1	TRBJ2-2	NA	TRBD2	CASSISGTNTGELFF	TGCGCCAGCAGCATTAGCGGGACGAACACCGGAGAGCTGTTTTTT
TRBV12-5	TRBJ2-5	few	NA	CASGFGRGETQYF	TGTGCTAGTGGTTTCGGCAGAGGGGAGACCCAGTACTTC
TRBV30	TRBJ2-7	NA	NA	CAWGRGFPSYEQYF	TGTGCCTGGGGTAGGGGCTTCCCATCCTACGAGCAGTACTTC
TRBV6-8	TRBJ2-3	once	TRBD2	CASRATSGGTDTQYF	TGTGCCAGCAGGGCGACTAGCGGGGGCACAGATACGCAGTATTTT
TRBV19	TRBJ2-3	NA	NA	CASSLGATDTQYF	TGTGCCAGTAGTCTGGGGGCCACAGATACGCAGTATTTT
TRBV6-8	TRBJ2-5	once	NA	CASRETWTSTSEETQYF	TGTGCCAGCAGAGAAACCTGGACGAGTACTTCCGAAGAGACCCAGTACTTC
TRBV19	TRBJ1-2	NA	NA	CASSGTEYGYTF	TGTGCCAGTAGTGGGACGGAGTATGGCTACACCTTC
TRBV19	TRBJ1-5	few	NA	CASNRRQFNQPQHF	TGTGCCAGTAACCGCCGACAGTTCAATCAGCCCCAGCATTTT
TRBV6-7	TRBJ2-1	NA	NA	CASRILGPYNEQFF	TGTGCCAGCAGAATACTGGGCCCCTACAATGAGCAGTTCTTC